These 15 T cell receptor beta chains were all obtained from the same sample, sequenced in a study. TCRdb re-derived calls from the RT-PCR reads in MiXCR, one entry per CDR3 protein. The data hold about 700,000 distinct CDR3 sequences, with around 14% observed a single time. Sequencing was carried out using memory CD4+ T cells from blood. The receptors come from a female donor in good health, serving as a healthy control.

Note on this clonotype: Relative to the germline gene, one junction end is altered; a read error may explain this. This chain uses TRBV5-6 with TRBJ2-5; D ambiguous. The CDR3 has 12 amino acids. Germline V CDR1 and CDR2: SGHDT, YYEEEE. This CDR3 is CSSSWAGETQYF. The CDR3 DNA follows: TGTTCCAGCAGCTGGGCCGGGGAGACCCAGTACTTC.

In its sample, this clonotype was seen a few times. This CDR3 is CASSLSSGMGQGYEQYF. For the CDR3, the DNA is TGTGCCAGCAGCTTAAGTTCGGGGATGGGACAGGGCTACGAGCAGTACTTC. The chain recombines TRBV7-3 with TRBJ2-7; 9 positions agree with TRBD1. The CDR3 sequence is 17 residues long. V gave up 1 base and J gave up 3 bases; unmatched junction bases: 10. Germline V gene data show CDR1 as SGHTA and CDR2 as FQGTGA.

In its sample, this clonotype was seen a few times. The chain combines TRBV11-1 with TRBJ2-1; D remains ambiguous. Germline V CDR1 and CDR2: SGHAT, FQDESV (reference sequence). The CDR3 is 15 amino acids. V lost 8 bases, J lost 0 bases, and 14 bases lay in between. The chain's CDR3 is CASGPRESSYNEQFF. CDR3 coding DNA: TGTGCCAGCGGACCAAGAGAGAGCTCCTACAATGAGCAGTTCTTC.

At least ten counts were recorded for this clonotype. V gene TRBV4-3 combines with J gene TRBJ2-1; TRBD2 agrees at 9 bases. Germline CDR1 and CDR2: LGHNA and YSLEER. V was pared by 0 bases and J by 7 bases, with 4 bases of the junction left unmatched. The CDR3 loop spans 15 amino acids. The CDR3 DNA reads TGCGCCAGCAGCCAAGATAGCGGGAGTTGGAATGAGCAGTTCTTC. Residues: CASSQDSGSWNEQFF.

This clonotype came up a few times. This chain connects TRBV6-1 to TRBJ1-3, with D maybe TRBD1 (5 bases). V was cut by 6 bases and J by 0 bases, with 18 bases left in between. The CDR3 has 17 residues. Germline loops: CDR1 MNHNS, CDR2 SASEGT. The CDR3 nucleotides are TGTGCCAGCAGCAGCGGCGGGGGGGGGTACTCTGGAAACACCATATATTTT. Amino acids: CASSSGGGGYSGNTIYF.

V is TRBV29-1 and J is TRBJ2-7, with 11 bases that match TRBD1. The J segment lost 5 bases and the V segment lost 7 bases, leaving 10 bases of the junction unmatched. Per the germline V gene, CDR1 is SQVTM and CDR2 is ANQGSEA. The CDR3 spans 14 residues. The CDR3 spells CSASSPGQGDEQYF. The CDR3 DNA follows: TGCAGCGCATCTTCCCCGGGACAGGGGGACGAGCAGTACTTC.

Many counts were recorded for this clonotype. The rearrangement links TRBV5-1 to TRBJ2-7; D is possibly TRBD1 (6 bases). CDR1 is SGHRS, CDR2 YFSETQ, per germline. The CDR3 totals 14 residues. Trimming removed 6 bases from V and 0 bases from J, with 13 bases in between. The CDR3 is CASTETGNSYEQYF. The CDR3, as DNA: TGCGCCAGCACCGAAACAGGGAACTCCTACGAGCAGTACTTC.

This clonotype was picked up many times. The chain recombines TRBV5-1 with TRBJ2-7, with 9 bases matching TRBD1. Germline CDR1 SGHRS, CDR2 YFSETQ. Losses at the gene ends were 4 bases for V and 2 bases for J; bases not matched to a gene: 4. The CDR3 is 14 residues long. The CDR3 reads CASSPGTGPYEQYF. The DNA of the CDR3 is TGCGCCAGCAGCCCCGGGACAGGGCCCTACGAGCAGTACTTC.

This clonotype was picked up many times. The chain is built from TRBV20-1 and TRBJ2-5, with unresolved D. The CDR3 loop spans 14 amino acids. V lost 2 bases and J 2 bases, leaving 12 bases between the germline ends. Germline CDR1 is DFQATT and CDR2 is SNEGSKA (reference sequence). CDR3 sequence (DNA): TGCAGTGCTAGAACGTTTGCGGTTCAAGAGACCCAGTACTTC. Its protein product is CSARTFAVQETQYF.

CDR3 DNA: TGTGCCACCAGTGAGGGCTGGGATGGCTACACCTTC. Translating it yields CATSEGWDGYTF. The rearrangement joins TRBV24-1 to TRBJ1-2; D gene unclear. V was clipped by 4 bases and J by 6 bases, with 8 bases between them. CDR1 and CDR2 from the germline V gene are KGHDR and SFDVKD. The CDR3 length is 12 residues.

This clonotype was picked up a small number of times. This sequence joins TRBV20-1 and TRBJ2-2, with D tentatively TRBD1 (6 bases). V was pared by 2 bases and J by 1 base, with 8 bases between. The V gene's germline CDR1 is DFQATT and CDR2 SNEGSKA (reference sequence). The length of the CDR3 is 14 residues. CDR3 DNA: TGCAGTGCTAGAAGGGGACAGAACACCGGGGAGCTGTTTTTT. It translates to CSARRGQNTGELFF.

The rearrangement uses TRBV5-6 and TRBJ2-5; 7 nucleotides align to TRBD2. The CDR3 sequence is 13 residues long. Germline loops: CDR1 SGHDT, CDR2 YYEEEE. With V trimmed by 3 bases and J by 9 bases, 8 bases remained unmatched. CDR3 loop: CASSWAGVPSQYF. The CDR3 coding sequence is TGTGCCAGCAGCTGGGCGGGGGTACCGTCCCAGTACTTC.

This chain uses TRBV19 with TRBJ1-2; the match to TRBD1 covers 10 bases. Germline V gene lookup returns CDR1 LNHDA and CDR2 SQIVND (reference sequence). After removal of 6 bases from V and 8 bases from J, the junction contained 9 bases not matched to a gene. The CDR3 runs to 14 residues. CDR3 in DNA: TGTGCCAGTAGCAGTACCGGGACAGGGGACGGCTACACCTTC. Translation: CASSSTGTGDGYTF.

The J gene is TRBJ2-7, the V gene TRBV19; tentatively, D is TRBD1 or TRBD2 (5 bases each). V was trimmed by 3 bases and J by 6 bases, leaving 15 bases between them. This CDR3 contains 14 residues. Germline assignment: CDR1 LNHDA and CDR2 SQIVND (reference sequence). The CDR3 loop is CASSIPQWGTEQYF. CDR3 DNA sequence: TGTGCCAGTAGTATCCCCCAGTGGGGGACCGAGCAGTACTTC.

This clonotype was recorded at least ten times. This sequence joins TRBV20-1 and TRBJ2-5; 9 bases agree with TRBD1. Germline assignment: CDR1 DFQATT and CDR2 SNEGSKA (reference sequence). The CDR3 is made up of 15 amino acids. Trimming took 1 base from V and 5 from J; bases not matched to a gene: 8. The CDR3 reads CSARGGDRVLETQYF. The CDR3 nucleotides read TGCAGTGCTAGAGGGGGGGACAGGGTTTTGGAGACCCAGTACTTC.